The 28 T cell receptor beta chains below were found in one sample sequenced in a study of blood T cell repertoires in COVID-19. Here immunoSEQ multiplex PCR was the method, and the copy in TCRdb shows in-frame clones only, minus some. Among around 300,000 clones listed, 88% were seen once. Source material: PBMCs or T cells enriched from blood (not recorded which). Receptors originate from a woman aged 55-69 years in a cohort exposed to, infected with or recovered from COVID-19 (not recorded which).

J is TRBJ2-3 and V is TRBV2; 7 nucleotides line up with TRBD2. This CDR3 has 13 residues. CDR1 and CDR2 (germline): SNHLY, FYNNEI. With V trimmed by 7 bases and J by 3 bases, 4 bases remained unmatched. The CDR3 DNA follows: TGTGCCAGCAAGCGGGATCGGACAGATACGCAGTATTTT. Amino acid sequence: CASKRDRTDTQYF.

The J gene is TRBJ1-1, the V gene TRBV7-9; D uncertain. The ends were cut back, 8 bases at V and 0 bases at J, with 13 bases in the middle. The CDR3 sequence is 14 residues long. The germline V gene encodes CDR1 SEHNR and CDR2 FQNEAQ (reference sequence). DNA for the CDR3: TGTGCCAGCCGCGGCGGGGTGATGAACACTGAAGCTTTCTTT. Translated: CASRGGVMNTEAFF.

The J gene is TRBJ2-1, the V gene TRBV5-1, with D tentatively TRBD2 (5 bases). The CDR3 loop spans 16 amino acids. V lost 1 base, J lost 5 bases, and 16 bases lay in between. Germline CDR1 reads SGHRS; CDR2 reads YFSETQ. As DNA, the CDR3 is TGCGCCAGCAGCTTGTTACCTCGGGGTGGAGACAATGAGCAGTTCTTC. Protein: CASSLLPRGGDNEQFF.

This clone was observed once. This rearrangement joins TRBV30 to TRBJ1-5; the match to TRBD1 covers 7 bases. The germline V gene encodes CDR1 GTSNPN and CDR2 SVGIG (reference sequence). The CDR3 runs to 15 residues. V shed 3 bases, J shed 4 bases, and the junction held 9 bases outside the gene matches. The CDR3 protein is CAWSLPGTANQPQHF. DNA for the CDR3: TGTGCCTGGAGCCTCCCTGGGACAGCAAATCAGCCCCAGCATTTT.

The chain recombines TRBV11-2 with TRBJ1-4; a possible D gene is TRBD1 (6 bases). Between the trimmed V and J ends, which lost 1 base and 7 bases, there was a span of 13 bases. This CDR3 has 15 residues. The V gene's germline CDR1 is SGHAT and CDR2 FQNNGV. CDR3 bases: TGTGCCAGCAGCTTAGGGCGGGGGCGAAGTGAAAAACTGTTTTTT. It specifies CASSLGRGRSEKLFF.

The CDR3 sequence: CASSLNPTRGGELFF. CDR3 DNA sequence: TGTGCCAGCAGTTTAAACCCCACACGGGGCGGGGAGCTGTTTTTT. The V gene is TRBV27, the J gene TRBJ2-2, with D possibly being TRBD2 (5 bases). CDR3 length: 15 amino acids. Germline V lookup: CDR1 MNHEY, CDR2 SMNVEV (reference sequence). The V end lost 2 bases, the J end lost 7 bases, and 14 bases lay between the germline ends.

This chain connects TRBV5-8 to TRBJ1-5; unclear D gene. The ends were cut back, 2 bases at V and 4 bases at J, with 7 bases in the middle. CDR1 is SGHTS, CDR2 YDEGEE, per germline. This CDR3 has 13 residues. CDR3 region: CASSFYLNQPQHF. The CDR3 DNA reads TGTGCCAGCAGCTTTTATTTAAATCAGCCCCAGCATTTT.

V and J are TRBV5-1 and TRBJ2-3, with 12 bases matching TRBD2. CDR3 length equals 16 residues. CDR1 and CDR2 from the germline V gene are SGHRS and YFSETQ. The V and J ends lost 6 bases and 2 bases, in that order; junction bases with no gene match: 7. CDR3: CASNLAGGYNTDTQYF. The CDR3 bases are TGCGCCAGCAATCTAGCGGGAGGGTATAACACAGATACGCAGTATTTT.

V and J are TRBV3-1 (or the pseudogene TRBV3-2) and TRBJ2-7; 8 positions match TRBD1. CDR1 LGHDT and CDR2 YNNKEL come from the germline V gene (reference sequence). This CDR3 is 15 amino acids long. Trimming cost V 2 bases and J 2 bases; bases outside gene matches: 5. CDR3 DNA sequence: TGTGCCAGCAGCCAAACTGGACAGGGAGCCTACGAGCAGTACTTC. Its protein product is CASSQTGQGAYEQYF.

The chain uses TRBV19 and TRBJ1-1; no firm D call. CDR3 length: 13 amino acids. V was trimmed by 2 bases and J by 3 bases, leaving 7 bases between them. In germline, CDR1 is LNHDA, CDR2 SQIVND (reference sequence). CDR3 sequence: CASSIYPDTEAFF. For the CDR3, the DNA is TGTGCCAGTAGTATATACCCGGACACTGAAGCTTTCTTT.

J is TRBJ2-1 and V is TRBV27; TRBD2 agrees at 7 bases. Germline lookup yields CDR1 MNHEY and CDR2 SMNVEV (reference sequence). J was trimmed by 3 bases and V by 5 bases; bases with no gene match: 13. The CDR3 contains 17 residues. CDR3 sequence reads: CASSRTSSGTIYNEQFF. CDR3 in DNA: TGTGCCAGCAGTAGAACTTCTAGCGGTACCATCTACAATGAGCAGTTCTTC.

This rearrangement joins TRBV21-1 to TRBJ1-6; the table calls TRBD1, which could not be checked here. TRBV21-1 is a pseudogene segment. The CDR3 sequence is 16 residues long. This chain's CDR3 is CASSARDRGSDSPLHF. CDR3 in DNA: TGTGCCAGCAGCGCCCGGGACAGGGGGTCGGATTCACCCCTCCACTTT.

The chain joins TRBV5-5 to TRBJ2-5, with 12 positions matching TRBD2. Germline assignment: CDR1 SGHKS and CDR2 YYEKEE (reference sequence). The CDR3 is 14 residues long. V was clipped by 5 bases and J by 5 bases; unmatched bases: 4. The CDR3 region is CASRQGLAGETQYF. As DNA, the CDR3 is TGTGCCAGCAGACAGGGACTAGCGGGTGAGACCCAGTACTTC.

The chain combines TRBV4-1 with TRBJ2-7; 10 nucleotides line up with TRBD2. This CDR3 region has 15 residues. The V segment lost 4 bases and the J segment 7 bases; nucleotides outside the gene matches: 10. CDR1 is MGHRA, CDR2 YSYEKL, per germline. As DNA, the CDR3 is TGCGCCAGCAGCCGATCCGGACTAGCGGTACGGGAGCAGTACTTC. Its protein product is CASSRSGLAVREQYF.

This clone is a singleton in its sample. This chain uses TRBV19 with TRBJ1-2; D might be TRBD1 (5 bases). CDR1 is LNHDA and CDR2 is SQIVND in the germline V gene (reference sequence). The V end was cut by 6 bases, the J end by 1 base, with 9 bases between. This CDR3 spans 13 amino acids. CDR3 coding DNA: TGTGCCAGTAGACAGGAGAATAACTATGGCTACACCTTC. Translation gives CASRQENNYGYTF.

This chain joins TRBV6-5 and TRBJ1-2, with 9 bases identical to TRBD1. Looked up from germline, CDR1 is MNHEY and CDR2 is SVGAGI. The CDR3 extends over 16 amino acids. Unmatched junction bases numbered 11, after V lost 4 bases and J lost 5 bases. CDR3 sequence: CASSSYPPGQGYGYTF. CDR3 bases: TGTGCCAGCAGTTCATACCCACCGGGACAGGGTTATGGCTACACCTTC.

The gene calls are TRBV2 and TRBJ1-5; 7 bases are shared with TRBD1. In germline, CDR1 is SNHLY, CDR2 FYNNEI. The CDR3 is 15 amino acids. V was clipped by 5 bases and J by 4 bases; unmatched bases: 8. The CDR3 DNA sequence: TGTGCCAGCAGTCTAGACAGGGTAGATAATCAGCCCCAGCATTTT. The encoded protein is CASSLDRVDNQPQHF.

This clone appeared a few times. At one end the junction does not follow the germline gene, possibly because of a read error. The chain has TRBV5-1 and TRBJ2-7; 11 bases align to TRBD1. This CDR3 comprises 15 residues. The V gene's germline CDR1 is SGHRS and CDR2 YFSETQ. CDR3 loop: CASSLRDRGYYGQYF. In DNA form, the CDR3 reads TGCGCCAGCAGCTTACGGGACAGGGGGTACTACGGGCAGTACTTC.

This chain uses TRBV28 with TRBJ2-1; the match to TRBD2 covers 9 bases. Trimming took 7 bases from V and 3 from J; bases not matched to a gene: 7. Per germline, CDR1 MDHEN and CDR2 SYDVKM. The CDR3 spans 15 residues. The CDR3 loop reads CASTMTSGGYNEQFF. As DNA, the CDR3 is TGTGCCAGCACCATGACTAGCGGAGGCTACAATGAGCAGTTCTTC.

This chain connects TRBV5-1 to TRBJ1-1; TRBD1 matches 11 bases. CDR1 SGHRS and CDR2 YFSETQ come from the germline V gene. The CDR3 runs to 16 residues. With 4 bases clipped from V and 2 bases from J, the junction kept 7 bases outside the gene matches. This CDR3 is CASSRDRGTFNTEAFF. The CDR3 nucleotides are TGCGCCAGCAGCCGGGACAGGGGGACCTTTAACACTGAAGCTTTCTTT.

V gene TRBV24-1 combines with J gene TRBJ2-3, with D tentatively TRBD2 (6 bases). V lost 2 bases and J lost 6, with 11 bases in between. The CDR3 contains 14 residues. Germline CDR1 and CDR2: KGHDR and SFDVKD. The CDR3 sequence is CATSDWRGRDTQYF. Written as DNA, the CDR3 is TGTGCCACCAGTGATTGGAGGGGACGGGATACGCAGTATTTT.

The CDR3: CASSVLQGGTNEKLFF. DNA of the CDR3: TGTGCCAGCAGCGTCTTACAGGGGGGCACTAATGAAAAACTGTTTTTT. The chain carries TRBV9 and TRBJ1-4; 8 bases map to TRBD1. V gave up 2 bases and J gave up 2 bases; unmatched junction bases: 5. Germline V gene data show CDR1 as SGDLS and CDR2 as YYNGEE. This CDR3 has 16 residues.

This clone was observed a few times. The V gene is TRBV18, the J gene TRBJ1-1; 8 bases map to TRBD1. Germline V gene data show CDR1 as KGHSH and CDR2 as LQKENI. There are 14 residues in the CDR3. After removal of 4 bases from V and 7 bases from J, the junction contained 8 bases not matched to a gene. The CDR3 is CASSLYRTGLEAFF. CDR3 nucleotides: TGTGCCAGCTCACTATACCGGACAGGGCTTGAAGCTTTCTTT.

The chain couples TRBV7-9 to TRBJ2-1, with 8 bases aligning to TRBD1. The CDR3 totals 16 residues. The junction had 11 bases not matched to a gene; V was cut back by 5 bases and J by 5 bases. Germline CDR1 is SEHNR and CDR2 is FQNEAQ (reference sequence). CDR3 nucleotide sequence: TGTGCCAGCAGCCCCGGGACAGGACCACCCCACAATGAGCAGTTCTTC. Its protein product is CASSPGTGPPHNEQFF.

This clone has more than one count but fewer than ten. The chain is built from TRBV19 and TRBJ1-2; 10 bases match TRBD1. Germline V CDR1 and CDR2: LNHDA, SQIVND (reference sequence). J was trimmed by 5 bases and V by 6 bases; bases with no gene match: 15. This CDR3 region has 17 residues. This CDR3 is CASRAPGQGLSRYGYTF. CDR3 coding DNA: TGTGCCAGTAGAGCGCCGGGACAGGGGCTCTCTAGGTATGGCTACACCTTC.

The chain is built from TRBV24-1 and TRBJ1-3; the D is unclear. V lost 3 bases and J lost 4, with 3 bases in between. From germline, CDR1 is KGHDR and CDR2 SFDVKD. The CDR3 sequence is 12 residues long. CDR3 amino acids: CATSDRGNTIYF. For the CDR3, the DNA is TGTGCCACCAGTGATCGGGGAAACACCATATATTTT.

V usage is TRBV4-2 and J usage is TRBJ2-3; 10 positions agree with TRBD2. This CDR3 has 16 residues. V shed 0 bases and J 6 bases; nucleotides not matched to a gene: 6. Germline assignment: CDR1 LGHNA and CDR2 YNFKEQ. The DNA for the CDR3 is TGTGCCAGCAGCCAAGATGCTAGCGGGAGTAAGGATACGCAGTATTTT. Protein: CASSQDASGSKDTQYF.

The chain is built from TRBV11-2 and TRBJ2-5, with 9 bases identical to TRBD2. The junction had 5 bases not matched to a gene; V was cut back by 1 base and J by 5 bases. CDR3 size: 15 residues. Germline V gene data show CDR1 as SGHAT and CDR2 as FQNNGV. The CDR3 nucleotides are TGTGCCAGCAGCTTAGTGCGGGAGGGCCGTGAGACCCAGTACTTC. Encoded protein: CASSLVREGRETQYF.